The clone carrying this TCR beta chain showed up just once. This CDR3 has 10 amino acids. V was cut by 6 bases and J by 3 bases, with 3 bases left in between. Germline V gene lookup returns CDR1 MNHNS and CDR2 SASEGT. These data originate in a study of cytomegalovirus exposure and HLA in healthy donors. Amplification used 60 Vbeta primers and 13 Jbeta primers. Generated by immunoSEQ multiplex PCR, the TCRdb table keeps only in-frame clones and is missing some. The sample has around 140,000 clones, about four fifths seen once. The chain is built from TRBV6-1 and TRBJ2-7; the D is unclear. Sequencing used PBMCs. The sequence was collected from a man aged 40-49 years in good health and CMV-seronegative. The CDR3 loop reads CASSHYEQYF. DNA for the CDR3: TGTGCCAGCAGCCACTACGAGCAGTACTTC.